This TCR beta chain was found in a study of T cell responses to AZD1222 COVID-19 vaccine. Study-level findings and limits: The study reported that nearly half of spike-specific TCRs target unmutated variant regions. Clonal diversity was possibly underestimated, and white British individuals and females predominated among donors.

Germline values: CDR1 SNHLY, CDR2 FYNNEI. The CDR3 is 11 residues long. Trimming pared 4 bases from V and 4 bases from J, leaving 2 bases between. On this clone: The antigen remains undetermined.

TCRdb keeps only in-frame clones here, not all; method: immunoSEQ multiplex PCR. The table lists around 200,000 clones, roughly 90% of them singletons. The chain links TRBV2 to TRBJ2-1; D gene uncertain. This sample comprised peripheral blood, obtained on day 0 of AZD1222 vaccination. The clonotype originates from an adult in good health. CDR3 bases: TGTGCCAGCAGTGTTTACAATGAGCAGTTCTTC. Translating gives CASSVYNEQFF.